Below, 22 T cell receptor beta chains from the same sample are listed, as sequenced in a study of OX40 agonist ivuxolimab in advanced cancers. Libraries were prepared by immunoSEQ multiplex PCR; TCRdb keeps only in-frame clonotypes and omits some of them. There are about 29,000 clones in the sample; around 90% occur only once, and roughly 10% lies in the top ten. Sequencing was performed on CD4+ or CD8+ T cells sorted from blood, taken in a trial of the OX40 agonist ivuxolimab. Receptor source: an adult with an advanced solid tumor such as melanoma, head and neck, liver or kidney cancer.

The CDR3 DNA reads as TGTGCCAGCAGTGAGGGTAATGGCGGTGAGCAGTTCTTC. Translating it yields CASSEGNGGEQFF. This chain uses TRBV2 with TRBJ2-1, with D unclear. The CDR3 loop spans 13 amino acids. Trimming stripped 3 bases from V and 9 bases from J, with 12 bases between. Germline-derived CDR1 and CDR2 are SNHLY and FYNNEI.

The chain recombines TRBV9 with TRBJ1-4; D may be TRBD1 (5 bases). The germline V gene has CDR1 SGDLS and CDR2 YYNGEE. Trimming took off 0 bases at V and 6 bases at J, with 15 bases between the two ends. The CDR3 totals 16 residues. CDR3 sequence reads: CASSVGYDRFDEKLFF. In DNA form, the CDR3 reads TGTGCCAGCAGCGTAGGTTATGACAGATTTGATGAAAAACTGTTTTTT.

V is TRBV6-1 and J is TRBJ1-2; 10 bases align to TRBD1. The CDR3 is 15 amino acids. Germline V CDR1 and CDR2: MNHNS, SASEGT. The V gene end was trimmed by 6 bases and the J gene end by 6 bases; junction bases not matched to a gene: 10. Written as DNA, the CDR3 is TGTGCCAGCAGGGACAGGGGGTCGGGGATCGATGGCTACACCTTC. Its protein product is CASRDRGSGIDGYTF.

The CDR3 DNA is TGTGCCAGCAGCCAAGTAGCGGGACCCACAGATACGCAGTATTTT. This codes for CASSQVAGPTDTQYF. V usage is TRBV14 and J usage is TRBJ2-3; 8 bases map to TRBD2. Germline trimming cut 1 base from V and 2 bases from J; bases unmatched to any gene: 2. Germline CDR1 reads SGHDN; CDR2 reads FVKESK. CDR3 size: 15 residues.

The genes are TRBV2 and TRBJ2-7; D unclear. CDR3 length equals 13 residues. V was clipped by 6 bases and J by 1 base, with 10 bases between them. Looked up from germline, CDR1 is SNHLY and CDR2 is FYNNEI. DNA for the CDR3: TGTGCCAGCAGGCCGGACGGTTCCTACGAGCAGTACTTC. It encodes CASRPDGSYEQYF.

V is TRBV30 and J is TRBJ1-5, with a possible D match to TRBD1 (5 bases). The V and J ends lost 5 bases and 3 bases respectively, with 11 bases between them. Germline V lookup: CDR1 GTSNPN, CDR2 SVGIG (reference sequence). This CDR3 comprises 13 residues. CDR3: CAWSGAHNQPQHF. CDR3 sequence (DNA): TGTGCCTGGTCTGGGGCCCACAATCAGCCCCAGCATTTT.

The V and J genes are TRBV7-9 and TRBJ2-1, with 8 bases identical to TRBD2. Germline V gives CDR1 SEHNR, CDR2 FQNEAQ (reference sequence). The CDR3 contains 15 residues. V shed 3 bases and J 7 bases; nucleotides not matched to a gene: 8. In DNA, the CDR3 is TGTGCCAGCAGCTTCAGCGGGAGAATAGTTAATGAGCAGTTCTTC. It codes for CASSFSGRIVNEQFF.

Regarding this clone: Other DNA sequences within the sample encode an identical CDR3. The rearrangement joins TRBV9 to TRBJ2-7, with D uncertain. CDR1 and CDR2 (germline): SGDLS, YYNGEE. The V and J ends lost 4 bases and 3 bases respectively, with 11 bases between them. The length of the CDR3 is 13 residues. The CDR3 sequence: CASSPSGGYEQYF. In DNA, the CDR3 is TGTGCCAGCAGCCCCTCGGGTGGCTACGAGCAGTACTTC.

The CDR3 DNA sequence: TGTGCCAGCAGCTGGAGACAGGGCACAGATACGCAGTATTTT. Its protein is CASSWRQGTDTQYF. The rearrangement uses TRBV5-4 and TRBJ2-3; tentative D call: TRBD1 (6 bases). The CDR3 runs 14 residues. Germline CDR1 SGHNT, CDR2 YYREEE (reference sequence). V was cut by 3 bases and J by 1 base, with 9 bases left in between.

The gene calls are TRBV2 and TRBJ2-1; TRBD1 or TRBD2 may be the D gene (6 bases each). V was trimmed by 6 bases and J by 7 bases, leaving 19 bases between them. CDR3 size: 15 residues. From germline, CDR1 is SNHLY and CDR2 FYNNEI. CDR3 DNA sequence: TGTGCCAGCAGACCCTTTATGGGGGGCGGGAATGAGCAGTTCTTC. Encoded protein: CASRPFMGGGNEQFF.

The chain is built from TRBV29-1 and TRBJ1-4; 10 positions agree with TRBD1. CDR3 length: 16 residues. V shed 0 bases, J shed 7 bases, and the junction held 8 bases outside the gene matches. The germline CDR1 and CDR2 sequences are SQVTM and ANQGSEA. The CDR3 DNA reads as TGCAGCGTTGAAGATCGAACAGGGGACAGGGGTGAAAAACTGTTTTTT. Its protein product is CSVEDRTGDRGEKLFF.

This chain links TRBV9 with TRBJ1-2; 7 bases are a match to TRBD1. CDR3 length equals 15 residues. V lost 3 bases to trimming and J lost 4 bases; unmatched junction nucleotides: 9. Germline CDR1 is SGDLS and CDR2 is YYNGEE. The CDR3 DNA reads as TGTGCCAGCAGCGCACCGACAGGGCCTATCTATGGCTACACCTTC. It specifies CASSAPTGPIYGYTF. The entire variable domain, with the rest obtained from reference TRBV9 and TRBJ1-2, is as follows: DSGVTQTPKHLITATGQRVTLRCSPRSGDLSVYWYQQSLDQGLQFLIQYYNGEERAKGNILERFSAQQFPDLHSELNLSSLELGDSALYFCASSAPTGPIYGYTFGSGTRLTVV.

This clone showed up just a few times. The rearrangement joins TRBV6-5 to TRBJ1-2; D is undetermined. This CDR3 spans 14 amino acids. Germline loops: CDR1 MNHEY, CDR2 SVGAGI. V was pared by 0 bases and J by 4 bases, with 9 bases between. The CDR3 sequence: CASSYSSGFYGYTF. In nucleotides, the CDR3 is TGTGCCAGCAGTTACTCTTCCGGATTCTATGGCTACACCTTC.

In DNA, the CDR3 is TGTGCCAGCAGTCACAGGACAGGGGGCGGCTATGGCTACACCTTC. Its protein product is CASSHRTGGGYGYTF. V and J are TRBV2 and TRBJ1-2, with TRBD1 matching over 11 bases. With V trimmed by 5 bases and J by 4 bases, 6 bases remained unmatched. CDR3 size: 15 residues. CDR1 and CDR2 from the germline V gene are SNHLY and FYNNEI.

The chain uses TRBV6-1 and TRBJ2-7, with D unresolved. CDR1 and CDR2 from the germline V gene are MNHNS and SASEGT. Between the trimmed V and J ends, which lost 5 bases and 0 bases, there was a span of 11 bases. The CDR3 totals 14 residues. The CDR3 region has the DNA TGTGCCAGCAGTATCCACGGAAGCTCCTACGAGCAGTACTTC. Its protein product is CASSIHGSSYEQYF.

This clone was seen a single time. The chain joins TRBV6-5 to TRBJ2-7, with TRBD1 matching over 12 bases. Germline V CDR1 and CDR2: MNHEY, SVGAGI. This CDR3 is 14 amino acids long. V was clipped by 6 bases and J by 4 bases; unmatched bases: 4. Here the CDR3 reads CASRGTGGAYEQYF. The CDR3 nucleotides are TGTGCCAGCAGGGGGACAGGGGGCGCGTACGAGCAGTACTTC.

The chain carries TRBV19 and TRBJ2-7, with TRBD2 matching 7 bases. CDR3 size: 14 residues. Trimming took 4 bases from V and 3 from J; bases not matched to a gene: 6. Germline V CDR1 and CDR2: LNHDA, SQIVND (reference sequence). CDR3 residues: CASSTSGGGYEQYF. The CDR3 nucleotides read TGTGCCAGTAGTACCAGTGGGGGGGGCTACGAGCAGTACTTC.

V is TRBV4-2 and J is TRBJ2-5, with 9 bases matching TRBD2. Trimming took 0 bases from V and 5 from J; bases not matched to a gene: 4. Germline V lookup: CDR1 LGHNA, CDR2 YNFKEQ. The CDR3 length is 15 residues. CDR3 DNA: TGTGCCAGCAGCCAAGAAGGTCTAGCGGGGGAGACCCAGTACTTC. Protein sequence: CASSQEGLAGETQYF.

V and J are TRBV27 and TRBJ2-3, with 7 bases aligning to TRBD2. V lost 6 bases to trimming and J lost 11 bases; unmatched junction nucleotides: 11. The CDR3 totals 13 residues. Per germline, CDR1 MNHEY and CDR2 SMNVEV (reference sequence). Here the CDR3 reads CASSMAGVYMQYF. CDR3 in DNA: TGTGCCAGCAGCATGGCGGGGGTTTATATGCAGTATTTT.

The chain carries TRBV4-3 and TRBJ1-4, with 9 bases that match TRBD1. Trimming took 4 bases from V and 6 from J; bases not matched to a gene: 6. In germline, CDR1 is LGHNA, CDR2 YSLEER. This CDR3 is 15 amino acids long. The CDR3: CASSPLTGGDEKLFF. As DNA, the CDR3 is TGCGCCAGCAGCCCCCTGACAGGGGGAGATGAAAAACTGTTTTTT.

The rearrangement joins TRBV28 to TRBJ2-5; 9 bases are shared with TRBD2. The CDR3 contains 17 residues. Losses at the gene ends were 2 bases for V and 1 base for J; bases not matched to a gene: 8. Germline V CDR1 and CDR2: MDHEN, SYDVKM. The CDR3: CASSLGWASGIQETQYF. The CDR3 DNA sequence: TGTGCCAGCAGTTTAGGGTGGGCTAGCGGGATCCAAGAGACCCAGTACTTC. Full variable domain (remainder filled in from reference TRBV28 and TRBJ2-5): DVKVTQSSRYLVKRTGEKVFLECVQDMDHENMFWYRQDPGLGLRLIYFSYDVKMKEKGDIPEGYSVSREKKERFSLILESASTNQTSMYLCASSLGWASGIQETQYFGPGTRLLVL.

The rearrangement links TRBV9 to TRBJ2-1, with TRBD1 matching 7 bases. Germline V CDR1 and CDR2: SGDLS, YYNGEE. Trimming removed 7 bases from V and 8 bases from J; junction bases left unmatched: 15. This CDR3 is built from 15 residues. As DNA, the CDR3 is TGTGCCAGCGGAACTGGGGCAGGGGGAGTTTATGAGCAGTTCTTC. Amino acid sequence: CASGTGAGGVYEQFF.